A selection of T cell receptor beta chains follows, all from one sample in a study of blood T cells in healthy people across ages. MiXCR was run by TCRdb on the 5' RACE reads, yielding one entry per CDR3 protein. The sample lists approximately 800,000 distinct CDR3 sequences, about 55% occurring once. The source material was blood. These receptor sequences come from a man older than 75 in good health. The CDR3 runs from the conserved cysteine through the conserved F or W. Each record gives: D gene, V gene, clone size, J gene, CDR3 protein, CDR3 DNA. A D gene is named only where the DNA matches it firmly. A row's size may be missing; if present it is once, few, many or a size class.

TRBD2	TRBV12-3/TRBV12-4	few	TRBJ2-1	CASNRLAGGPVNEQFF	TGTGCCAGCAACCGACTAGCGGGAGGGCCTGTCAATGAGCAGTTCTTC
TRBD1	TRBV5-6	-	TRBJ1-1	CASSLAKAGGVNTEAFF	TGTGCCAGCAGCTTGGCCAAGGCAGGGGGAGTGAACACTGAAGCTTTCTTT
TRBD1	TRBV20-1	-	TRBJ1-6	CSARGGQGAGSPLHF	TGCAGTGCTAGAGGAGGACAGGGGGCGGGTTCACCCCTCCACTTT
TRBD1	TRBV28	-	TRBJ1-2	CASSLLSPGQGQGYTF	TGTGCCAGCAGTTTACTATCTCCGGGACAGGGCCAGGGCTACACCTTC
-	TRBV29-1	-	TRBJ2-5	CSVEVTVRETQYF	TGCAGCGTTGAGGTCACAGTCAGAGAGACCCAGTACTTC
-	TRBV20-1	few	TRBJ2-5	CSARPARYSPDGETQYF	TGCAGTGCTAGGCCTGCGAGGTATTCCCCCGACGGAGAGACCCAGTACTTC
-	TRBV29-1	few	TRBJ2-1	CSVEGQGYNEQFF	TGCAGCGTTGAGGGCCAGGGCTACAATGAGCAGTTCTTC
TRBD1	TRBV7-9	-	TRBJ2-1	CASSLATGTGENNEQFF	TGTGCCAGCAGCTTAGCCACCGGGACAGGGGAGAACAATGAGCAGTTCTTC
TRBD2	TRBV5-1	-	TRBJ2-1	CASSLTSGRIDEQFF	TGCGCCAGCAGCTTGACTAGCGGGAGGATAGATGAGCAGTTCTTC
TRBD1	TRBV6-2/TRBV6-3	few	TRBJ2-1	CASSYWGTGVRQEQFF	TGTGCCAGCAGTTACTGGGGGACAGGGGTCAGACAAGAGCAGTTCTTC
-	TRBV27	few	TRBJ2-7	CASGLTPRYEQYF	TGTGCCAGCGGCCTGACGCCCCGGTACGAGCAGTACTTC
-	TRBV2	few	TRBJ1-1	CASSETWDAFF	TGTGCCAGCAGTGAAACCTGGGACGCTTTCTTT
-	TRBV18	-	TRBJ2-2	CASSPSTGNTGELFF	TGTGCCAGCTCACCTTCGACAGGGAACACCGGGGAGCTGTTTTTT
-	TRBV10-3	few	TRBJ2-7	CAISDRSPYEQYF	TGTGCCATCAGTGACAGGTCGCCCTACGAGCAGTACTTC
TRBD2	TRBV12-3/TRBV12-4	-	TRBJ2-1	CASSLRAGIAYYNEQFF	TGTGCCAGCAGTTTACGAGCGGGAATCGCGTACTACAATGAGCAGTTCTTC
-	TRBV9	-	TRBJ2-4	CASSVASRLAKNIQYF	TGTGCCAGTAGCGTAGCTTCGCGCCTAGCCAAAAACATTCAGTACTTC
TRBD2	TRBV20-1	-	TRBJ2-1	CSARDGGRGRVNEQFF	TGCAGTGCTAGAGATGGGGGTCGAGGGAGGGTTAATGAGCAGTTCTTC
TRBD2	TRBV20-1	-	TRBJ2-1	CSARGSGRDNEQFF	TGCAGTGCTAGAGGTAGCGGGAGAGACAATGAGCAGTTCTTC
-	TRBV7-2	-	TRBJ2-7	CASSLVMGAREQYF	TGTGCCAGCAGCTTAGTTATGGGGGCCCGCGAGCAGTACTTC
-	TRBV7-9	-	TRBJ1-1	CASSSRLGNTEAFF	TGTGCCAGCAGTTCAAGACTGGGGAACACTGAAGCTTTCTTT